These T cell receptor beta chains were read from a single sample in a study of T cells expressing NK-cell markers. No DNA is given; TCRdb re-called the 5' RACE reads and lists each CDR3 protein once. The sample features about 410,000 distinct CDR3 sequences, with 9.5% to 12% in its top ten. The sample was blood T cells: a sorted CD56 or NKG2C T cell subset, CD4+ or CD8+ T cells, or bulk PBMC T cells (not recorded which). The receptors originated from a woman aged 50 to 65 in good health. CDR3s include the opening cysteine and the closing phenylalanine or tryptophan.

J	V	length	CDR3
TRBJ2-1	TRBV5-1	13	CASSLEAGGEQFF
TRBJ2-3	TRBV20-1	16	CSARMGGRALSDTQYF
TRBJ2-1	TRBV6-5	15	CASSYGAGASNEQFF
TRBJ2-1	TRBV6-1	17	CASSERFAVSSYNEQFF
TRBJ2-3	TRBV7-9	14	CASSQGGRTDTQYF
TRBJ2-2	TRBV9	17	CASRYRDGPANTGELFF
TRBJ2-5	TRBV6-1	13	CASSARGLETQYF
TRBJ1-4	TRBV21-1	16	CASSKSMGRPNEKLFF
TRBJ2-1	TRBV12-3/TRBV12-4	13	CASSLRQDNEQFF
TRBJ2-2	TRBV19	15	CASSPSGIGGGELFF
TRBJ1-2	TRBV9	13	CASSVGQNYGYTF
TRBJ2-6	TRBV30	15	CAWSVRRAGANVLTF
TRBJ1-1	TRBV7-9	13	CASSLDYNTEAFF
TRBJ2-4	TRBV28	11	CASSQMDIQYF
TRBJ2-1	TRBV20-1	15	CSAHGRDGSYNEQFF
TRBJ2-7	TRBV6-6	15	CASSRLAPNSYEQYF
TRBJ2-5	TRBV4-1	15	CASSQEINFQETQYF
TRBJ1-1	TRBV2	13	CASSGGHNTEAFF
TRBJ2-7	TRBV29-1	12	CSTSTGGIEQYF
TRBJ2-3	TRBV9	14	CASSAPSGRDTQYF
TRBJ2-6	TRBV4-1	20	CASSPLGTGGSLSGANVLTF
TRBJ2-3	TRBV11-2	14	CASSLEALADTQYF
TRBJ1-2	TRBV20-1	15	CSASPLIGGIYGYTF
TRBJ2-7	TRBV10-1	13	CASSPGQLYEQYF
TRBJ1-4	TRBV7-9	15	CASSASAPAGEKLFF
TRBJ2-7	TRBV3-1	14	CASSQGGLAEEQYF
TRBJ1-4	TRBV10-3	15	CAISESQGANEKLFF
TRBJ2-5	TRBV7-7	15	CASSLVRERGETQYF
TRBJ1-4	TRBV12-3/TRBV12-4	16	CASSLLVGPEDEKLFF
TRBJ2-5	TRBV27	12	CASSFRGETQYF
TRBJ2-1	TRBV7-2	14	CASSFSGGGNEQFF
TRBJ2-2	TRBV20-1	12	CSAMLDTGELFF
TRBJ2-7	TRBV5-1	13	CASSLELAREQYF
TRBJ2-1	TRBV12-3/TRBV12-4	16	CASSLRGTVGRHEQFF
TRBJ2-7	TRBV9	14	CASSVTGGLYEQYF
TRBJ2-2	TRBV12-3/TRBV12-4	15	CASTASGSVSGELFF
TRBJ2-2	TRBV6-5	14	CASTFGRDTGELFF
TRBJ2-2	TRBV28	16	CASSVGGQGETGELFF
TRBJ2-7	TRBV27	16	CASSLIPSGSKYEQYF
TRBJ2-7	TRBV9	15	CASSALAQAPYEQYF
TRBJ2-3	TRBV6-5	16	CASSANGRARGDTQYF
TRBJ2-3	TRBV7-8	17	CASSPPRAGAKPDTQYF
TRBJ1-6	TRBV4-2	16	CASSQGHSSYNSPLHF
TRBJ1-6	TRBV19	15	CASSTRGTVASPLHF
TRBJ1-1	TRBV6-5	13	CASSRPMNTEAFF
TRBJ2-5	TRBV4-2	17	CASSQDRGAGGKETQYF
TRBJ2-4	TRBV20-1	15	CSLNTQREAKNIQYF
TRBJ2-1	TRBV14	16	CASNTNGRGAYNEQFF
TRBJ2-1	TRBV20-1	17	CSARPPLGGKKRNEQFF
TRBJ2-1	TRBV24-1	15	CATSDYKGSGNEQFF
TRBJ2-1	TRBV3-1	18	CASSLDGIQLISYNEQFF
TRBJ2-1	TRBV11-2	14	CASCGTDSYNEQFF
TRBJ1-1	TRBV29-1	13	CSVGGPLVTEAFF
TRBJ2-5	TRBV9	14	CASSVAGADTAQYF
TRBJ2-4	TRBV4-1	16	CASSQVLRLAKNIQYF
TRBJ2-3	TRBV11-2	20	CASSPTLSGRIGDHTDTQYF
TRBJ2-5	TRBV12-3/TRBV12-4	17	CASSLTKQGLAIETQYF